Each of the 9 T cell receptor beta chains below was sequenced from the same sample in a study of blood T cell repertoires in COVID-19. Profiled with immunoSEQ multiplex PCR; TCRdb holds only in-frame clones, not every one. The sample gives 120,000 or so clones, about 80% of which show up once; 16% is in the top ten. Sequencing input: peripheral blood. The receptor set was obtained from a woman aged 45 to 65 with acute or convalescent COVID-19.

This clone was observed many times. The chain employs TRBV5-1 and TRBJ1-6; D might be TRBD1 (6 bases). Trimming took 3 bases from V and 0 from J, leaving 7 bases between them. The length of the CDR3 is 15 residues. CDR1 and CDR2 (germline): SGHRS, YFSETQ. The CDR3 DNA follows: TGCGCCAGCAGCTCGGACAGCTCCTATAATTCACCCCTCCACTTT. This codes for CASSSDSSYNSPLHF.

The rearrangement joins TRBV6-5 to TRBJ1-2; weak D call: TRBD1 (5 bases). Trimming removed 2 bases from V and 8 bases from J, with 9 bases in between. Germline loops: CDR1 MNHEY, CDR2 SVGAGI. This CDR3 is built from 12 residues. The CDR3 here is CASSYGGEGYTF. In nucleotides, the CDR3 is TGTGCCAGCAGTTACGGAGGGGAAGGCTACACCTTC.

This clone was recorded only once. The CDR3 here is CASGSPTGSYNEKLFF. CDR3 in DNA: TGTGCTAGTGGTTCCCCTACCGGGTCTTATAATGAAAAACTGTTTTTT. The V gene is TRBV12-5, the J gene TRBJ1-4; D is undetermined. V was shortened by 4 bases and J by 4 bases, with 16 bases between the two germline ends. The CDR3 runs to 16 residues. Germline V CDR1 and CDR2: LGHNT, FRNRAP.

This clone was counted between two and nine times. The V call is TRBV3-1 (or the pseudogene TRBV3-2), the J call TRBJ1-4; possibly TRBD1 for D (5 bases). This CDR3 has 14 residues. The V end lost 4 bases, the J end lost 4 bases, and 10 bases lay between the germline ends. CDR1 is LGHDT and CDR2 is YNNKEL in the germline V gene (reference sequence). CDR3 sequence (DNA): TGTGCCAGCAGCCCCTTGGGGGGTAATGAAAAACTGTTTTTT. Translation gives CASSPLGGNEKLFF.

The J gene is TRBJ2-7, the V gene TRBV13; 8 nucleotides align to TRBD1. CDR3 length: 15 residues. Germline CDR1 and CDR2: PRHDT and FYEKMQ (reference sequence). V lost 3 bases and J lost 2; bases outside the gene matches: 6. Here the CDR3 DNA reads TGTGCCAGCAGCTTCCTAAGGGACAGGACCTACGAGCAGTACTTC. Translation: CASSFLRDRTYEQYF. Based on the CDR3 plus reference TRBV13 and TRBJ2-7, the full variable domain is AAGVIQSPRHLIKEKRETATLKCYPIPRHDTVYWYQQGPGQDPQFLISFYEKMQSDKGSIPDRFSAQQFSDYHSELNMSSLELGDSALYFCASSFLRDRTYEQYFGPGTRLTVT.

This clone was seen once. The chain joins TRBV2 to TRBJ2-3, with a weak D call TRBD1 (7 bases). Germline V gene sequence: CDR1 SNHLY, CDR2 FYNNEI. The CDR3 is made up of 16 amino acids. Trimming pared 8 bases from V and 1 base from J, leaving 19 bases between. This CDR3 reads CASSPAAGGRTDTQYF. Written as DNA, the CDR3 is TGTGCCAGCTCCCCGGCCGCAGGGGGGCGCACAGATACGCAGTATTTT.

V and J are TRBV2 and TRBJ2-7, with a possible D match to TRBD1 (6 bases). CDR1 and CDR2 from the germline V gene are SNHLY and FYNNEI. CDR3 size: 16 residues. Deletions cut 0 bases from V and 0 bases from J, with 12 bases between. CDR3 residues: CASSEALWTDSYEQYF. Here the CDR3 DNA reads TGTGCCAGCAGTGAAGCGCTTTGGACAGACTCCTACGAGCAGTACTTC.

The chain combines TRBV6-5 with TRBJ2-7; the D is unclear. V was cut by 2 bases and J by 4 bases, with 12 bases left in between. From germline, CDR1 is MNHEY and CDR2 SVGAGI. This CDR3 contains 14 residues. The CDR3 DNA follows: TGTGCCAGCAGTTACAGTGCAGGCAAATACGAGCAGTACTTC. Amino acids: CASSYSAGKYEQYF.

The V gene is TRBV29-1, the J gene TRBJ1-2, with no clear D. The CDR3 sequence is 13 residues long. Germline values: CDR1 SQVTM, CDR2 ANQGSEA. Trimming pared 0 bases from V and 7 bases from J, leaving 12 bases between. In nucleotides, the CDR3 is TGCAGCGTTGAAGATCCATTGGGCTCTGGCTACACCTTC. Residues: CSVEDPLGSGYTF.